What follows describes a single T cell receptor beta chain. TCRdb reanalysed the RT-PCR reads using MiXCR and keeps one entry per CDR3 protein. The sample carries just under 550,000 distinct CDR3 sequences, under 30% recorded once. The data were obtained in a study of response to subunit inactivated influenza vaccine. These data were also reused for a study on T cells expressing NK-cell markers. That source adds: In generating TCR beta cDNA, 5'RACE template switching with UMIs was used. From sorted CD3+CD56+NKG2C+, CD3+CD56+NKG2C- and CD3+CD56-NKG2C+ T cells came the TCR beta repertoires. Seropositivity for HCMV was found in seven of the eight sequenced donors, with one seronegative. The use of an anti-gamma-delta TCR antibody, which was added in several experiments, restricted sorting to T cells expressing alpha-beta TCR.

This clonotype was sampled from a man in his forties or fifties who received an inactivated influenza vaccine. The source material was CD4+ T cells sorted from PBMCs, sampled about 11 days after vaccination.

The CDR3 reads CASSPTGGDQPQHF. CDR3 nucleotides: TGTGCCAGCTCACCGACAGGGGGAGATCAGCCCCAGCATTTT. This chain joins TRBV18 and TRBJ1-5; the match to TRBD1 covers 9 bases. This CDR3 spans 14 amino acids. With 3 bases clipped from V and 5 bases from J, the junction kept 2 bases outside the gene matches. Germline-derived CDR1 and CDR2 are KGHSH and LQKENI.